Reported below is one T cell receptor (beta chain). What it binds is unknown. The CDR3 covers 15 residues. Germline CDR1 and CDR2: MNHEY and SMNVEV (reference sequence). V shed 3 bases and J shed 2 bases, with 10 bases lying between them. This record comes from a study of memory CD4+ T cells and cytomegalovirus serostatus. Study-level background: Healthy Belgian adult donors included 9 or 10 CMV-positive and 24 CMV-negative people.

Under the authors' procedure: Out-of-frame sequences were removed, leaving 2 million to 2.5 million distinct TCRbeta sequences. The repertoire was sequenced with immunoSEQ multiplex PCR; TCRdb's copy has only in-frame clones and lacks some. Clone size and the V and J calls come from that table; the DNA yielded D and trimming. The repertoire consists of about 56,000 clones, with 82% occurring once and the leading ten covering around 0.38%. General study results and limits: Suggested: most of the CMV-linked TCR signature lies in CD4+ memory cells. About 40% of the roughly 150 known CMV-associated TCRbeta sequences appeared in CD4+ memory.

Single viable CD3+CD4+CD8-CD45RO+ cells were sorted as the memory CD4+ T cells. V is TRBV27 and J is TRBJ2-2; weak D call: TRBD1 (6 bases). Input material: memory CD4+ T cells from blood. This TCR was recovered from an adult in good health and CMV-seronegative. The CDR3: CASSFGTLNTGELFF. In nucleotides, the CDR3 is TGTGCCAGCAGTTTCGGGACACTCAACACCGGGGAGCTGTTTTTT.